The source of this TCR beta chain is a study of T cell changes during pregnancy in multiple sclerosis. This CDR3 comprises 14 residues. Germline V gives CDR1 SEHNR, CDR2 FQNEAQ (reference sequence). Trimming cost V 3 bases and J 4 bases, with 12 bases left between them. Clones were sequenced by immunoSEQ multiplex PCR, and TCRdb holds only the in-frame ones, with some missing. The table shows more than 45,000 clones, with over 80% occurring only once. This receptor was obtained from a female donor with multiple sclerosis, enrolled in a pregnancy study. The gene calls are TRBV7-9 and TRBJ1-1, with D possibly being TRBD1 (5 bases). The specimen comprised CD4+ T cells from peripheral blood mononuclear cells, sampled after pregnancy. The DNA for the CDR3 is TGTGCCAGCAGCTTCAAGGGGATGGGCACTGAAGCTTTCTTT. Its protein is CASSFKGMGTEAFF. The entire variable domain, with the rest obtained from reference TRBV7-9 and TRBJ1-1, is as follows: DTGVSQNPRHKITKRGQNVTFRCDPISEHNRLYWYRQTLGQGPEFLTYFQNEAQLEKSRLLSDRFSAERPKGSFSTLEIQRTEQGDSAMYLCASSFKGMGTEAFFGQGTRLTVV.